This T cell receptor beta chain is from a study of T-cell memory formation after mild COVID-19. The wider study: TCR clusters showed largely donor specificity.

The table lists this clonotype with many counts. What it binds is unknown. V shed 5 bases and J shed 4 bases, with 14 bases lying between them. This CDR3 is 14 amino acids long. Germline V gene lookup returns CDR1 KGHSH and CDR2 LQKENI. The study's findings and limits: Some clones that responded turned up in pre-infection memory, which suggests that cross-reactive memory joined in.

A single record per CDR3 protein comes from TCRdb applying MiXCR to the 5' RACE reads. The table lists fewer than 150,000 distinct CDR3 sequences, about 6% of them singletons. The sequence was obtained from an adult woman who had mild COVID-19 (a few samples of this study predate the infection). Cell type and time point are not known. The specimen sequenced was PBMCs or a T cell subset sorted from them (not recorded which). The gene calls are TRBV18 and TRBJ2-5; possible D gene TRBD2, 6 bases. CDR3 residues: CASSSYGGGETQYF. CDR3 DNA sequence: TGTGCCAGCTCATCGTATGGGGGAGGAGAGACCCAGTACTTC.